What follows are 30 T cell receptor beta chains derived from one specimen sequenced in a study of cytomegalovirus exposure and HLA in healthy donors. The PCR used 60 Vbeta and 13 Jbeta primers. Produced via immunoSEQ multiplex PCR; TCRdb's table is partial and in-frame only. The sample holds 100,000 or so clones, about 79% seen once. Specimen: PBMCs. Receptors originate from a female donor in good health and CMV-seropositive.

J is TRBJ2-1 and V is TRBV18; TRBD2 agrees at 7 bases. The J segment lost 7 bases and the V segment lost 2 bases, leaving 11 bases of the junction unmatched. CDR1 and CDR2 (germline): KGHSH, LQKENI. The CDR3 is made up of 16 amino acids. The CDR3 loop reads CASSPASGGYLNEQFF. CDR3 nucleotide sequence: TGTGCCAGCTCACCAGCGTCGGGGGGATACCTTAATGAGCAGTTCTTC.

There are a few counts of this clone. The chain combines TRBV30 with TRBJ2-7; TRBD2 might be the D (5 bases). Germline V gives CDR1 GTSNPN, CDR2 SVGIG (reference sequence). This CDR3 is built from 12 residues. V was pared by 8 bases and J by 5 bases, with 16 bases between. CDR3 DNA: TGTGCCGGAGCCGTACGGGGTCACGAGCAGTACTTC. It translates to CAGAVRGHEQYF.

The gene calls are TRBV4-1 and TRBJ2-7; TRBD2 aligns across 10 bases. V lost 1 base to trimming and J lost 4 bases; unmatched junction nucleotides: 13. CDR3 size: 18 residues. Germline CDR1 MGHRA, CDR2 YSYEKL. CDR3: CASSQVPSGSFMGYEQYF. The CDR3 DNA follows: TGCGCCAGCAGCCAAGTCCCTAGCGGGAGTTTTATGGGGTACGAGCAGTACTTC.

The chain joins TRBV7-9 to TRBJ2-7, with no clear D. From germline, CDR1 is SEHNR and CDR2 FQNEAQ (reference sequence). V was shortened by 3 bases and J by 0 bases, with 6 bases between the two germline ends. The CDR3 consists of 13 residues. CDR3 nucleotide sequence: TGTGCCAGCAGCTTTCCTAGCTCCTACGAGCAGTACTTC. Translated: CASSFPSSYEQYF.

The V call is TRBV11-2, the J call TRBJ1-1, with TRBD1 matching over 7 bases. The CDR3 contains 16 residues. V trimming: 2 bases; J trimming: 3 bases; junction bases outside the gene matches: 9. Looked up from germline, CDR1 is SGHAT and CDR2 is FQNNGV. As DNA, the CDR3 is TGTGCCAGCAGCTTACGACAGGGTAGTCGCGACACTGAAGCTTTCTTT. Translated: CASSLRQGSRDTEAFF. Together with reference TRBV11-2 and TRBJ1-1, the CDR3 gives the full variable domain: EAGVAQSPRYKIIEKRQSVAFWCNPISGHATLYWYQQILGQGPKLLIQFQNNGVVDDSQLPKDRFSAERLKGVDSTLKIQPAKLEDSAVYLCASSLRQGSRDTEAFFGQGTRLTVV.

This sequence joins TRBV18 and TRBJ1-2, with a possible D match to TRBD1 (5 bases). Per germline, CDR1 KGHSH and CDR2 LQKENI. CDR3 length: 14 residues. V was clipped by 2 bases and J by 2 bases, with 9 bases between them. This CDR3 is CASSPGAYNYGYTF. The CDR3 DNA is TGTGCCAGCTCACCAGGGGCTTACAACTATGGCTACACCTTC.

The J gene is TRBJ2-5, the V gene TRBV5-6; TRBD1 is a possible D gene (6 bases). This CDR3 has 16 residues. The germline V and J ends were trimmed by 2 bases and 2 bases, with 16 bases remaining between them. The germline V gene encodes CDR1 SGHDT and CDR2 YYEEEE. The CDR3 coding sequence is TGTGCCAGCAGCTTCCCAGGTGGGGGCGTACAAGAGACCCAGTACTTC. Translation: CASSFPGGGVQETQYF.

On this clone: This CDR3 is missing its conserved last phenylalanine or tryptophan, likely due to a read error. The DNA is omitted, as the CDR3 cannot be located on it reliably, and the CDR3 follows TCRdb's listing. This chain joins TRBV30 and TRBJ1-4; the table's D call, TRBD1, was not checked against the DNA. From germline, CDR1 is GTSNPN and CDR2 SVGIG (reference sequence). The CDR3 length is 11 residues, termini included. CDR3 protein: CAWSVTGQTVV.

The chain couples TRBV15 to TRBJ1-5; D is possibly TRBD1 (5 bases). There are 18 residues in the CDR3. V was cut by 1 base and J by 3 bases, with 19 bases left in between. Germline V lookup: CDR1 LNHNV, CDR2 YYDKDF (reference sequence). The CDR3 spells CATSRALGALGPNQPQHF. Here the CDR3 DNA reads TGTGCCACCAGCAGAGCCTTAGGGGCCCTCGGCCCCAATCAGCCCCAGCATTTT.

The chain has TRBV18 and TRBJ1-4; D unclear. The germline V gene has CDR1 KGHSH and CDR2 LQKENI. The CDR3 spans 13 residues. Trimming removed 3 bases at V and 10 bases at J, with 12 bases between. CDR3 nucleotide sequence: TGTGCCAGCTCACCCGCGCGCCGGGGAAAACTGTTTTTT. As protein: CASSPARRGKLFF.

This chain links TRBV5-5 with TRBJ1-1, with a tentative D call TRBD1 (5 bases). Per germline, CDR1 SGHKS and CDR2 YYEKEE (reference sequence). The CDR3 loop spans 14 amino acids. The V and J ends lost 2 bases and 5 bases respectively, with 13 bases between them. The CDR3 DNA sequence: TGTGCCAGCAGCTTCCGGGGGGATGGAACTGAAGCTTTCTTT. Translating it yields CASSFRGDGTEAFF.

The genes are TRBV6-1 and TRBJ2-7; 7 bases align to TRBD2. V was pared by 4 bases and J by 0 bases, with 12 bases of the junction left unmatched. In germline, CDR1 is MNHNS, CDR2 SASEGT. The CDR3 totals 17 residues. The CDR3 sequence: CASSGGLLARSSYEQYF. The CDR3 DNA sequence: TGTGCCAGCAGTGGCGGACTACTAGCGAGGAGCTCCTACGAGCAGTACTTC.

V and J are TRBV30 and TRBJ1-2; D gene uncertain. The ends were cut back, 2 bases at V and 1 base at J, with 8 bases in the middle. Germline values: CDR1 GTSNPN, CDR2 SVGIG (reference sequence). CDR3 length: 13 residues. The CDR3 spells CAWSPSGNYGYTF. The CDR3 DNA sequence: TGTGCCTGGAGTCCCTCGGGTAACTATGGCTACACCTTC.

The chain links TRBV5-1 to TRBJ2-5, with TRBD1 matching 10 bases. The length of the CDR3 is 16 residues. V gave up 7 bases and J gave up 5 bases; unmatched junction bases: 14. Per germline, CDR1 SGHRS and CDR2 YFSETQ. The CDR3 sequence is CASRGSGTGDSETQYF. The CDR3 DNA reads as TGCGCCAGCCGGGGGTCGGGGACAGGGGACTCGGAGACCCAGTACTTC.

J is TRBJ2-4 and V is TRBV4-1, with D possibly matching TRBD1 (5 bases). The V gene lost 0 bases and the J gene lost 8 bases, with 11 bases spanning the gap. CDR1 is MGHRA, CDR2 YSYEKL, per germline. The CDR3 has 14 amino acids. The CDR3 reads CASSQDYRSYIQYF. Written as DNA, the CDR3 is TGCGCCAGCAGCCAAGATTACAGGTCCTACATTCAGTACTTC.

The V and J genes are TRBV7-9 and TRBJ1-2; D uncertain. Looked up from germline, CDR1 is SEHNR and CDR2 is FQNEAQ (reference sequence). Trimming took 1 base from V and 4 from J, leaving 13 bases between them. The CDR3 runs 15 residues. The CDR3 loop is CASSLVVGSGYGYTF. CDR3 bases: TGTGCCAGCAGCTTAGTCGTAGGTTCGGGCTATGGCTACACCTTC.

This rearrangement joins TRBV12-5 to TRBJ1-2; 8 bases match TRBD1. CDR1 LGHNT and CDR2 FRNRAP come from the germline V gene. CDR3 length equals 13 residues. The junction had 4 bases not matched to a gene; V was cut back by 3 bases and J by 7 bases. This chain's CDR3 is CASGLVTGGGYTF. The DNA of the CDR3 is TGTGCTAGTGGTTTAGTTACAGGGGGTGGCTACACCTTC.

The chain joins TRBV7-6 to TRBJ2-7; 14 positions agree with TRBD2. The CDR3 runs 15 residues. The V and J ends lost 5 bases and 7 bases, in that order; junction bases with no gene match: 7. The V gene's germline CDR1 is SGHVS and CDR2 FNYEAQ. This CDR3 reads CASSPRLAGGGEQYF. The CDR3 DNA is TGTGCCAGCAGCCCCCGACTAGCGGGAGGGGGTGAGCAGTACTTC.

The chain couples TRBV13 to TRBJ2-3, with 10 positions matching TRBD2. The V gene end was trimmed by 5 bases and the J gene end by 0 bases; junction bases not matched to a gene: 2. This CDR3 is built from 15 residues. Germline V gene sequence: CDR1 PRHDT, CDR2 FYEKMQ (reference sequence). The CDR3 DNA reads as TGTGCCAGCAGCCCTAGCGGGGGTAGCACAGATACGCAGTATTTT. It specifies CASSPSGGSTDTQYF.

This CDR3 is CASRGGSTDTQYF. The CDR3 DNA is TGTGCCAGCAGGGGGGGGTCCACAGATACGCAGTATTTT. The chain carries TRBV2 and TRBJ2-3; 7 bases fit TRBD2. The CDR3 covers 13 residues. Germline V gene lookup returns CDR1 SNHLY and CDR2 FYNNEI. Trimming at V came to 6 bases and at J to 2 bases, leaving 2 bases not matched to a gene.

The chain employs TRBV10-3 and TRBJ2-1; 7 nucleotides agree with TRBD2. CDR1 and CDR2 (germline): ENHRY, SYGVKD. The CDR3 consists of 15 residues. With 7 bases clipped from V and 5 bases from J, the junction kept 11 bases outside the gene matches. CDR3 bases: TGTGCCATCAACCCGGGGAGGGTCGATGACAATGAGCAGTTCTTC. Translating gives CAINPGRVDDNEQFF.

V gene TRBV5-1 combines with J gene TRBJ1-1; D is unclear. The V end was cut by 4 bases, the J end by 5 bases, with 12 bases between. CDR3 length equals 13 residues. Per the germline V gene, CDR1 is SGHRS and CDR2 is YFSETQ. CDR3 sequence: CASSETGVTEAFF. The CDR3 DNA sequence: TGCGCCAGCAGCGAGACCGGGGTAACTGAAGCTTTCTTT.

The chain combines TRBV19 with TRBJ1-5; TRBD1 aligns across 9 bases. Germline values: CDR1 LNHDA, CDR2 SQIVND (reference sequence). V dropped 7 bases and J dropped 0; count of bases not matched to a gene: 13. This CDR3 is built from 18 residues. In DNA, the CDR3 is TGTGCCAGTACCCCCGGGACAGGGTCTATCTTTAGCAATCAGCCCCAGCATTTT. Protein: CASTPGTGSIFSNQPQHF.

The chain carries TRBV15 and TRBJ2-7; the D gene is possibly TRBD1 (5 bases). CDR3 length: 18 amino acids. Germline V gene sequence: CDR1 LNHNV, CDR2 YYDKDF (reference sequence). The germline V and J ends were trimmed by 1 base and 2 bases, with 21 bases remaining between them. The CDR3 nucleotides are TGTGCCACCAGCAGAGTAGGAACGATGCAGGGAATGCCCTACGAGCAGTACTTC. Its translation is CATSRVGTMQGMPYEQYF.

This chain connects TRBV6-6 to TRBJ2-7; 9 nucleotides line up with TRBD1. V trimming: 7 bases; J trimming: 2 bases; junction bases outside the gene matches: 6. The CDR3 runs to 14 residues. Germline V lookup: CDR1 MNHNY, CDR2 SVGAGI (reference sequence). In DNA form, the CDR3 reads TGTGCCAGCACCAGGGACAGGGAGGCCTACGAGCAGTACTTC. This encodes CASTRDREAYEQYF.

The chain links TRBV6-4 to TRBJ1-2, with D maybe TRBD1 (5 bases). CDR1 and CDR2 (germline): MRHNA, SNTAGT. V gave up 2 bases and J gave up 6 bases, with 10 bases separating them. CDR3 size: 13 residues. CDR3 loop: CASSDTPGNGYTF. DNA for the CDR3: TGTGCCAGCAGTGACACCCCAGGGAATGGCTACACCTTC.

This clone was seen a single time. The V and J genes are TRBV5-4 and TRBJ2-1; 12 nucleotides line up with TRBD2. Germline values: CDR1 SGHNT, CDR2 YYREEE (reference sequence). V trimming: 4 bases; J trimming: 4 bases; junction bases outside the gene matches: 3. The CDR3 contains 15 residues. The CDR3 sequence is CASSSGLAGYNEQFF. CDR3 bases: TGTGCCAGCAGCAGCGGACTAGCGGGATACAATGAGCAGTTCTTC.

This chain uses TRBV7-6 with TRBJ1-1; 7 bases fit TRBD1. The trim removed 3 bases at V and 4 bases at J, leaving 2 bases unmatched. The CDR3 totals 13 residues. CDR1 and CDR2 from the germline V gene are SGHVS and FNYEAQ. The CDR3 reads CASSLRQGTEAFF. The CDR3 nucleotides read TGTGCCAGCAGCTTGCGACAGGGCACTGAAGCTTTCTTT.

The rearrangement links TRBV6-1 to TRBJ2-1; 8 bases are a match to TRBD2. Germline trimming cut 7 bases from V and 8 bases from J; bases unmatched to any gene: 7. Germline V gene data show CDR1 as MNHNS and CDR2 as SASEGT. The CDR3 covers 13 residues. CDR3 amino acids: CASKAGVLDEQFF. The CDR3 DNA sequence: TGTGCCAGCAAAGCGGGAGTTTTGGATGAGCAGTTCTTC.

The chain employs TRBV28 and TRBJ2-4; the match to TRBD1 covers 12 bases. Trimming removed 4 bases from V and 7 bases from J; junction bases left unmatched: 5. This CDR3 spans 15 amino acids. The germline V gene has CDR1 MDHEN and CDR2 SYDVKM. CDR3 in DNA: TGTGCCAGCAGTTCGGGACAGGGGGCGAGGAACATTCAGTACTTC. This sequence encodes CASSSGQGARNIQYF.